Included here is one T cell receptor (beta chain) sequence, with context. Its antigen is still unknown. It has no much larger one-base neighbor in the sample; base qualities were not kept. The data were taken from a study of control samples from healthy donors and cancer patients (dated by TCRdb to 2019 to 2021). Cut back by 3 bases and 6 bases, the V and J ends lie 14 bases apart. CDR1 DFQATT and CDR2 SNEGSKA are derived from the germline V gene (reference sequence). Including cysteine and phenylalanine, the CDR3 has 14 amino acids. Only the CDR3 region is kept as DNA, spanning 42 bases read in frame from base 1. Library preparation employed the immunoSEQ multiplex PCR assay. TCRdb retrieved this table from immuneACCESS and kept in-frame rearrangements only. Not all clones are present; in checked studies, unresolved V genes account for under half, and no reason is known for the remainder. For this sample the table gives roughly 88,000 clones, of which 90% to 95% were detected only once. Of the sample, over 0.85% is held by the ten largest clones.

The clonotype was recovered from a woman aged 30 to 39 in good health. The V and J genes are TRBV20-1 and TRBJ1-4; 5 matching bases give a weak D call of TRBD1. The sequenced sample was blood. CDR3 loop: CSASDSVTHEKLFF. The DNA sequence reads TGCAGTGCTAGTGACAGCGTTACGCATGAAAAACTGTTTTTT.